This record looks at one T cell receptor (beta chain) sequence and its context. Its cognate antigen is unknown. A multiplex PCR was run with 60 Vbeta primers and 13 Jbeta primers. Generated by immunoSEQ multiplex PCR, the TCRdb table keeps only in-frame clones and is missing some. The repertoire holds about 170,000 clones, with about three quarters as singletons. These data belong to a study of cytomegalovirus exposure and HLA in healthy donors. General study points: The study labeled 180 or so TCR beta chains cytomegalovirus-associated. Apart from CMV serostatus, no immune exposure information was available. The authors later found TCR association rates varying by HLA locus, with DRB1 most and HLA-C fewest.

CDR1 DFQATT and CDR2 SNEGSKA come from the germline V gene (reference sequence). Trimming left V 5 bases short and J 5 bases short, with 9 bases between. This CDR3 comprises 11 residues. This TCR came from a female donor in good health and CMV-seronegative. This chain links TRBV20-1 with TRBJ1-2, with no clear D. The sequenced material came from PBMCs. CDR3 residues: CSAGPGYGYTF. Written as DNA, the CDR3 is TGCAGTGCTGGCCCAGGTTATGGCTACACCTTC.